The clone carrying this TCR beta chain was recorded a few times. Its cognate antigen is unknown. The sample belongs to a study of T cells in Graves' hyperthyroidism and ophthalmopathy. In the study overall: Initial diagnosis, before any treatment, was when peripheral blood was collected.

Study-wide results and caveats: In blood, most of the thyroid clonotypes expanded above 0.001 were also present.

This CDR3 has 11 residues. Germline V lookup: CDR1 SGDLS, CDR2 YYNGEE. Trimming removed 7 bases at V and 14 bases at J, with 16 bases between. TCR beta CDR3 sequences were amplified from RNA transcripts. TCR CDR3 regions were first amplified by RT-PCR with HTBI primers. TCRdb processed the multiplex PCR reads anew with MiXCR; each CDR3 protein has one entry. The sample yields some 300,000 distinct CDR3 sequences, roughly 19% seen once. Material: blood. The source of this sequence is a man aged 50 to 60 with Graves' ophthalmopathy. The gene calls are TRBV9 and TRBJ2-1; D remains ambiguous. The CDR3 protein is CASGLLSAEFF. As DNA, the CDR3 is TGTGCCAGCGGATTACTGAGCGCTGAGTTCTTC.